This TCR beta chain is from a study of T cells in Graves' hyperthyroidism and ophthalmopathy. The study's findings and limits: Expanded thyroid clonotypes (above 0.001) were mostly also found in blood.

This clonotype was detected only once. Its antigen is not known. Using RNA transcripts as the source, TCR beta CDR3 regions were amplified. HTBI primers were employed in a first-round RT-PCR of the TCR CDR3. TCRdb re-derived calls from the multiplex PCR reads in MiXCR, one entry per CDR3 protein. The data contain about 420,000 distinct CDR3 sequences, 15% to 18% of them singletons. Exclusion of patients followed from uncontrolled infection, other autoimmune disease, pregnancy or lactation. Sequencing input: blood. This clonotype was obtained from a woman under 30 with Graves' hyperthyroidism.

The CDR3 loop is CASSLSGREPQHF. The CDR3 nucleotides are TGTGCCAGCAGCTTGTCAGGGCGGGAGCCCCAGCATTTT. The V gene is TRBV5-5, the J gene TRBJ1-5, with a possible D match to TRBD1 (5 bases). Germline loops: CDR1 SGHKS, CDR2 YYEKEE (reference sequence). This CDR3 has 13 amino acids. V gave up 1 base and J gave up 8 bases, with 10 bases separating them. Drawing the rest from reference TRBV5-5 and TRBJ1-5, the complete variable domain is DAGVTQSPTHLIKTRGQQVTLRCSPISGHKSVSWYQQVLGQGPQFIFQYYEKEERGRGNFPDRFSARQFPNYSSELNVNALLLGDSALYLCASSLSGREPQHFGDGTRLSIL.